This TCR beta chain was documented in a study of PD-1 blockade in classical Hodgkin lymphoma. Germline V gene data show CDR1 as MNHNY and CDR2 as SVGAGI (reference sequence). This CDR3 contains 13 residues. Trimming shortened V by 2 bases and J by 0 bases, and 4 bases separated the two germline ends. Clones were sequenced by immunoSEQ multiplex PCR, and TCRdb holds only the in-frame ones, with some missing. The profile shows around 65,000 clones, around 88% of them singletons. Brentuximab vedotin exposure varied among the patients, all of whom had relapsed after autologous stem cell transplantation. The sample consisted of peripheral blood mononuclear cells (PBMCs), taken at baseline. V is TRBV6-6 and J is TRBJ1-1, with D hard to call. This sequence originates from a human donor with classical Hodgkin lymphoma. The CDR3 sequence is CASSYPMNTEAFF. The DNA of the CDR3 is TGTGCCAGCAGTTACCCCATGAACACTGAAGCTTTCTTT.